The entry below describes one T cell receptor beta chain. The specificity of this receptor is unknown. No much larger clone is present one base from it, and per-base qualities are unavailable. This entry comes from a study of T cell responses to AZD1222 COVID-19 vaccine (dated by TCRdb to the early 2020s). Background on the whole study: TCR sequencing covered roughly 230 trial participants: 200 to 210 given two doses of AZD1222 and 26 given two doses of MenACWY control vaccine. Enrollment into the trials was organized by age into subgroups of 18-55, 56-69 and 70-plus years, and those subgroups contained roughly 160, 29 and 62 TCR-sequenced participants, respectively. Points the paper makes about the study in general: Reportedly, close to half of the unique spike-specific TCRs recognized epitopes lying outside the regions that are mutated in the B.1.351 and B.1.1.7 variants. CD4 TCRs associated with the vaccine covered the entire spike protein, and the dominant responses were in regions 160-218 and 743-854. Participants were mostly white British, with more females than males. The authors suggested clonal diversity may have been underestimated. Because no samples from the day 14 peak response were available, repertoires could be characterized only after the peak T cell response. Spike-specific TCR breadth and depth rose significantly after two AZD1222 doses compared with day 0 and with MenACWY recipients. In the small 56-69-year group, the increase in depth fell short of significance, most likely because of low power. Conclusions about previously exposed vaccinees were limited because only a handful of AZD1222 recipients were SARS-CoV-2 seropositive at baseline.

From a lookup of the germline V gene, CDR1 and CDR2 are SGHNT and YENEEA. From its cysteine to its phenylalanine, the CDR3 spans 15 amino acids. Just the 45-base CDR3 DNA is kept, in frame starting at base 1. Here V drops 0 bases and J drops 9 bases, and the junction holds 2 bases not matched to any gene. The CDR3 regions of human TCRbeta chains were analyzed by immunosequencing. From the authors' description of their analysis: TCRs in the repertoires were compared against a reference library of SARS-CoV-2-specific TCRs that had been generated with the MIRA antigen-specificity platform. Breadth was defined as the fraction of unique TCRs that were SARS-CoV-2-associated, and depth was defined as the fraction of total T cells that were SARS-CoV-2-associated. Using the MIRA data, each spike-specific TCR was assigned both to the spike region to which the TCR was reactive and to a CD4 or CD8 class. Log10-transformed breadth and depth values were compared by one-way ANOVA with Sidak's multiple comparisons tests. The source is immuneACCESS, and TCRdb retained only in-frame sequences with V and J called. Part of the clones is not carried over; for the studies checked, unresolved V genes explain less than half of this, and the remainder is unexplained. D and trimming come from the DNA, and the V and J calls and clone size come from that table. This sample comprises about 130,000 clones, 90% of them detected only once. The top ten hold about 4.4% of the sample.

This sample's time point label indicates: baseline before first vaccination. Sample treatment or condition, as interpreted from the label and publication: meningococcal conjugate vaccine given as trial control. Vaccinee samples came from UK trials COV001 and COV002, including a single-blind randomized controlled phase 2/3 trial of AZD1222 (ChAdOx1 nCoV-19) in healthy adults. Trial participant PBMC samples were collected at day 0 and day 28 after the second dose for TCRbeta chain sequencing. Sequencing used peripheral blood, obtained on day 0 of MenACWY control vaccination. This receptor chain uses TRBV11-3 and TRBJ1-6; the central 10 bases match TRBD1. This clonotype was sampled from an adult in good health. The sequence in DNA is TGTGCCAGCAGCTTAGAAGGGACAGGGGCTTCACCCCTCCACTTT. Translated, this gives CASSLEGTGASPLHF.